A selection of T cell receptor beta chains follows, all from one sample in a study of regulatory T cells in long-lasting Graves disease. TCRdb ran MiXCR on the multiplex PCR reads and lists one entry per CDR3 protein. The sample shows 300,000 to 500,000 distinct CDR3 sequences, less than 25% of them seen only once. Sequencing was performed on peripheral blood mononuclear cells (PBMCs), taken when the disease was refractory, from a patient treated with antithyroid drugs. Source of these receptors: a female donor with Graves disease. CDR3s include the opening cysteine and the closing phenylalanine or tryptophan. The D gene is left open where the match is weak. Expanded clones get a size class; other rows say once, few or many, or leave the size out.

j_call	clone_size	v_call	d_call	cdr3_aa	cdr3_nt
TRBJ1-4	many	TRBV12-3/TRBV12-4	TRBD1	CASRGTGHEKLFF	TGTGCCAGCAGGGGGACAGGGCATGAAAAACTGTTTTTT
TRBJ2-7	-	TRBV19	-	CASSIAATYEQYF	TGTGCCAGTAGTATAGCTGCCACCTACGAGCAGTACTTC
TRBJ2-5	few	TRBV19	TRBD2	CASSITSGPQETQYF	TGTGCCAGTAGTATAACTAGCGGCCCGCAAGAGACCCAGTACTTC
TRBJ1-5	-	TRBV28	TRBD1	CASSLILGQGNQPQHF	TGTGCCAGCAGTTTGATACTGGGACAGGGCAATCAGCCCCAGCATTTT
TRBJ2-5	-	TRBV14	-	CASSQAWGAGETQYF	TGTGCCAGCAGCCAAGCCTGGGGGGCAGGAGAGACCCAGTACTTC
TRBJ2-2	-	TRBV20-1	TRBD2	CSARDNSGSPNTGELFF	TGCAGTGCTAGAGACAATAGCGGGAGCCCGAACACCGGGGAGCTGTTTTTT
TRBJ2-7	many	TRBV2	-	CASSEYRESSYEQYF	TGTGCCAGCAGTGAATACAGGGAGAGCTCCTACGAGCAGTACTTC
TRBJ2-5	many	TRBV2	-	CASSEGSGSGETQYF	TGTGCCAGCAGTGAGGGAAGTGGCTCAGGGGAGACCCAGTACTTC
TRBJ2-6	-	TRBV4-1	-	CASSQVPVVSGANVLTF	TGCGCCAGCAGCCAAGTCCCCGTTGTCTCTGGGGCCAACGTCCTGACTTTC
TRBJ1-2	many	TRBV3-1	-	CASSPGASIYGYTF	TGTGCCAGCAGCCCAGGGGCCTCGATCTATGGCTACACCTTC
TRBJ2-7	-	TRBV19	-	CTSSWTAGEQYF	TGTACCAGTAGTTGGACTGCGGGGGAGCAGTACTTC
TRBJ1-1	many	TRBV7-2	-	CASSLRANTEAFF	TGTGCCAGCAGCCTAAGGGCGAACACTGAAGCTTTCTTT
TRBJ2-7	few	TRBV29-1	-	CSVLRGQEQYF	TGCAGCGTTCTTCGGGGGCAAGAGCAGTACTTC
TRBJ1-1	-	TRBV19	-	CASSTILVRLEAFF	TGTGCCAGTAGTACCATACTGGTACGGCTTGAAGCTTTCTTT
TRBJ2-1	-	TRBV6-1	-	CASREGGSYNEQFF	TGTGCCAGCAGGGAAGGGGGCTCCTACAATGAGCAGTTCTTC
TRBJ2-1	-	TRBV29-1	-	CSLLGSSYNEQFF	TGCAGCCTTCTAGGTTCCTCCTACAATGAGCAGTTCTTC
TRBJ1-5	once	TRBV25-1	-	CASSESGFYQPQHF	TGTGCCAGCAGTGAGTCGGGTTTCTATCAGCCCCAGCATTTT
TRBJ1-1	many	TRBV27	-	CASSLSAESLTNTEAFF	TGTGCCAGCAGTTTATCGGCAGAATCTTTAACGAACACTGAAGCTTTCTTT
TRBJ2-7	-	TRBV28	TRBD2	CASSYAGLAGEEQYF	TGTGCCAGCAGTTACGCGGGACTAGCGGGAGAGGAGCAGTACTTC
TRBJ1-2	few	TRBV7-9	-	CASSLASGEVGYTF	TGTGCCAGCAGCTTAGCGTCGGGAGAAGTTGGCTACACCTTC
TRBJ1-1	few	TRBV4-2	-	CASSQDPPGKGGRGEAFF	TGTGCCAGCAGCCAAGATCCCCCGGGGAAAGGAGGGAGAGGTGAAGCTTTCTTT
TRBJ2-5	-	TRBV20-1	TRBD1	CSARRDRQETQYF	TGCAGTGCTCGCCGGGACAGACAAGAGACCCAGTACTTC
TRBJ1-2	many	TRBV20-1	-	CSVPRGGGSYGYTF	TGCAGTGTTCCGAGAGGGGGGGGATCTTATGGCTACACCTTC
TRBJ2-5	many	TRBV6-5	-	CASSWTAGLTQYF	TGTGCCAGCAGTTGGACGGCCGGGCTGACCCAGTACTTC
TRBJ2-7	-	TRBV14	TRBD2	CASGQVLAGTSGSIAYEQYF	TGTGCCAGCGGCCAAGTGTTAGCCGGGACTAGCGGGAGTATTGCCTACGAGCAGTACTTC
TRBJ2-7	few	TRBV5-1	TRBD1	CASSLQPGQTYEQYF	TGCGCCAGCAGCCTCCAACCGGGACAGACCTACGAGCAGTACTTC
TRBJ2-7	few	TRBV12-3/TRBV12-4	-	CASSPRWRDFHEQYF	TGTGCCAGCAGTCCCAGGTGGAGGGACTTCCACGAGCAGTACTTC
TRBJ2-7	many	TRBV7-2	-	CASSWDGSSYEQYF	TGTGCCAGCAGCTGGGACGGTAGCTCCTACGAGCAGTACTTC
TRBJ1-3	-	TRBV6-1	-	CASSTAPGNTIYF	TGTGCCAGCAGCACAGCCCCTGGAAACACCATATATTTT
TRBJ2-5	many	TRBV28	-	CASSLSPRTVSEWVSDEETQYF	TGTGCCAGCAGTTTATCCCCACGGACAGTCAGTGAATGGGTGTCCGATGAAGAGACCCAGTACTTC
TRBJ2-7	-	TRBV20-1	TRBD2	CSARDLSGTYEQCF	TGCAGTGCTAGAGACCTTAGCGGGACGTACGAGCAGTGCTTC